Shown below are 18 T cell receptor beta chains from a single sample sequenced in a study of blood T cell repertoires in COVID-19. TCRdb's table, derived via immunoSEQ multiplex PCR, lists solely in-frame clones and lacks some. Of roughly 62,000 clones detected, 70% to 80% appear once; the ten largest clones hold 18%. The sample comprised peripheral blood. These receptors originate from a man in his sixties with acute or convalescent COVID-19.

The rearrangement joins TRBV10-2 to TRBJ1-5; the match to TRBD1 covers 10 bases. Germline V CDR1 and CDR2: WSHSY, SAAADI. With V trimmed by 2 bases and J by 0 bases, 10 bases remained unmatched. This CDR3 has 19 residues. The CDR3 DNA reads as TGCGCCAGCAGTGAGAGTGGGACAGGGGCCCCTATTAGCAATCAGCCCCAGCATTTT. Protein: CASSESGTGAPISNQPQHF.

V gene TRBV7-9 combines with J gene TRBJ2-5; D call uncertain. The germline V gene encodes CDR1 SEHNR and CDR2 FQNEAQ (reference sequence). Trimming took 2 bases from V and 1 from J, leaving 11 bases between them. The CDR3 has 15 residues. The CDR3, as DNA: TGTGCCAGCAGCTTAACACAGATAACCCAAGAGACCCAGTACTTC. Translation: CASSLTQITQETQYF.

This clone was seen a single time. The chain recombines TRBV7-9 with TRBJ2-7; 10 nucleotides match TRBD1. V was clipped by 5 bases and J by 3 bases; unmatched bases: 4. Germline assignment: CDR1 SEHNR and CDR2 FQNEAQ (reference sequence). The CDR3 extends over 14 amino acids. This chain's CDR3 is CASSKGQGYYEQYF. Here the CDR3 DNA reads TGTGCCAGCAGCAAGGGACAGGGGTACTACGAGCAGTACTTC.

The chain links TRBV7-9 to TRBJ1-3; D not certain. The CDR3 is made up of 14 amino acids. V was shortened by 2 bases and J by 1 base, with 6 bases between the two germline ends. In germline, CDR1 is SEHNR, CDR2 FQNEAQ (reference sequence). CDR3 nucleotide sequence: TGTGCCAGCAGCTTATACGGGTCTGGAAACACCATATATTTT. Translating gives CASSLYGSGNTIYF.

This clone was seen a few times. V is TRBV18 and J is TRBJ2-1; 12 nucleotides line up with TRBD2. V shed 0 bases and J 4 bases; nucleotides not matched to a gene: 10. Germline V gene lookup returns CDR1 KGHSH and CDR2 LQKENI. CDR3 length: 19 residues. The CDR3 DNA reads TGTGCCAGCTCACCACCTCTAGCGGGAGGGCCGGTCATTTACAATGAGCAGTTCTTC. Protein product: CASSPPLAGGPVIYNEQFF.

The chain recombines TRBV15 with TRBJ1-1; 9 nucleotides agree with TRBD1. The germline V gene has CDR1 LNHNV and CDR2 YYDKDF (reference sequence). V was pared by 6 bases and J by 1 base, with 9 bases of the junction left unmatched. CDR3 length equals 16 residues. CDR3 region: CATRGQGTRGNTEAFF. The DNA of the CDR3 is TGTGCCACCAGGGGACAGGGTACTCGGGGGAACACTGAAGCTTTCTTT. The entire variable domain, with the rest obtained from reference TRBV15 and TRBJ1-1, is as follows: DAMVIQNPRYQVTQFGKPVTLSCSQTLNHNVMYWYQQKSSQAPKLLFHYYDKDFNNEADTPDNFQSRRPNTSFCFLDIRSPGLGDTAMYLCATRGQGTRGNTEAFFGQGTRLTVV.

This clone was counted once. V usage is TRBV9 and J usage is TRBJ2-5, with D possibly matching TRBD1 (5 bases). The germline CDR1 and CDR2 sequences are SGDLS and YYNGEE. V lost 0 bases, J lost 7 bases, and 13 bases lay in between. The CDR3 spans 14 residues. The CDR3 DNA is TGTGCCAGCAGCGTAGACCAGGGTTTGGGGACCCAGTACTTC. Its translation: CASSVDQGLGTQYF.

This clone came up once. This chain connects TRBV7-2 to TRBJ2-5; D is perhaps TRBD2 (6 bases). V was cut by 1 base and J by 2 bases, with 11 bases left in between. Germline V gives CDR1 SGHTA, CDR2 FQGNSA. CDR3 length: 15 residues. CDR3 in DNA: TGTGCCAGCAGCTTAGTTCGGGGGAGGCAAGAGACCCAGTACTTC. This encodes CASSLVRGRQETQYF.

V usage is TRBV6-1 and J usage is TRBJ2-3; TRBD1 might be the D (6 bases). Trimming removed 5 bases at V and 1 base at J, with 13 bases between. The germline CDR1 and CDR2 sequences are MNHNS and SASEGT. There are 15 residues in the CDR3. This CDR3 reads CASSPRGTGTDTQYF. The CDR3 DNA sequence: TGTGCCAGCAGTCCCAGGGGAACGGGCACAGATACGCAGTATTTT.

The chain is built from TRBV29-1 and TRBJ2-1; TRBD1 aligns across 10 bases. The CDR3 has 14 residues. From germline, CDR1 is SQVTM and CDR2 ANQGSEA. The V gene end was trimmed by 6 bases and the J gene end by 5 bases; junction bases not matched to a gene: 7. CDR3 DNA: TGCAGCGTCCACCGACAGGGGGCCAACAATGAGCAGTTCTTC. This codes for CSVHRQGANNEQFF.

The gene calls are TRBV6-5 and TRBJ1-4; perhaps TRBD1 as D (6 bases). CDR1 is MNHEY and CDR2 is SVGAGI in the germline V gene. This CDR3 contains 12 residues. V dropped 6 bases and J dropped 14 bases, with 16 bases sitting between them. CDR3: CASRSEADRLFF. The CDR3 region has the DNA TGTGCCAGCAGATCTGAAGCCGACAGGCTGTTTTTT.

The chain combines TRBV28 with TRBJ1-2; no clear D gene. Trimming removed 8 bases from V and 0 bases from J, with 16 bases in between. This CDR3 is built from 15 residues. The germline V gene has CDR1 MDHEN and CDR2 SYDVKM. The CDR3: CASYLSSPANYGYTF. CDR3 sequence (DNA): TGTGCCAGCTACCTGTCGTCCCCGGCTAACTATGGCTACACCTTC.

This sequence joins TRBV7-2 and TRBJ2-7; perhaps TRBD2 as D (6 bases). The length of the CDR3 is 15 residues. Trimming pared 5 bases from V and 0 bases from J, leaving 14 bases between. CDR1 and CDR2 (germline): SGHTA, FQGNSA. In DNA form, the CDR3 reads TGTGCCAGCAGCACGCGTAGCGGTGGCTCCTACGAGCAGTACTTC. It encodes CASSTRSGGSYEQYF. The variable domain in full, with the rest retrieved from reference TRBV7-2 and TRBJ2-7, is GAGVSQSPSNKVTEKGKDVELRCDPISGHTALYWYRQSLGQGLEFLIYFQGNSAPDKSGLPSDRFSAERTGGSVSTLTIQRTQQEDSAVYLCASSTRSGGSYEQYFGPGTRLTVT.

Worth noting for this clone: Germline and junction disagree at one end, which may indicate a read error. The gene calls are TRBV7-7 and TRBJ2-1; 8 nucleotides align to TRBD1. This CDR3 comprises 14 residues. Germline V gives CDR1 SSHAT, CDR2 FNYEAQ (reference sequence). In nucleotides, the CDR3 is TGTGCTAGCAGCTGGGGACAGGAAAGCAATGAGCAGTTCTTC. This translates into CASSWGQESNEQFF.

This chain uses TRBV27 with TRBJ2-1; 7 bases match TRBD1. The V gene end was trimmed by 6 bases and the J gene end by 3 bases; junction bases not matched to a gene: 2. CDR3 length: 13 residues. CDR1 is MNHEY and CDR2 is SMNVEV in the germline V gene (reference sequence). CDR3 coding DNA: TGTGCCAGCAGCTGGGACAGCTACAATGAGCAGTTCTTC. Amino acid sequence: CASSWDSYNEQFF.

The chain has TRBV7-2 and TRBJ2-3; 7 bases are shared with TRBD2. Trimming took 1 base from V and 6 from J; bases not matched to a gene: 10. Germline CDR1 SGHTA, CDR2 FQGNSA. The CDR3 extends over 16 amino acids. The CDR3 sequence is CASSLGGGSLGDTQYF. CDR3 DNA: TGTGCCAGCAGCTTAGGAGGCGGGAGTCTGGGTGATACGCAGTATTTT.

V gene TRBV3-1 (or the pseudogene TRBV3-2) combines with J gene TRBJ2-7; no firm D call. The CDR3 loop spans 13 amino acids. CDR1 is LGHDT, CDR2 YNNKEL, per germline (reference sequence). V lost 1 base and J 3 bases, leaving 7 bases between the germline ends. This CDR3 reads CASSQGLGYEQYF. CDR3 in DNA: TGTGCCAGCAGCCAAGGACTTGGCTACGAGCAGTACTTC.

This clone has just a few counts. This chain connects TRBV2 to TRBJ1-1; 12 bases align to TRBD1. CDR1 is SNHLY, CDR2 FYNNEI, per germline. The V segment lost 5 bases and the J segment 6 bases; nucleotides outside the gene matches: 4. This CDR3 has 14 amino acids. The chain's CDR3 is CASSRDRGLSEAFF. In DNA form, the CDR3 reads TGTGCCAGCAGTAGGGACAGGGGGCTGTCTGAAGCTTTCTTT.